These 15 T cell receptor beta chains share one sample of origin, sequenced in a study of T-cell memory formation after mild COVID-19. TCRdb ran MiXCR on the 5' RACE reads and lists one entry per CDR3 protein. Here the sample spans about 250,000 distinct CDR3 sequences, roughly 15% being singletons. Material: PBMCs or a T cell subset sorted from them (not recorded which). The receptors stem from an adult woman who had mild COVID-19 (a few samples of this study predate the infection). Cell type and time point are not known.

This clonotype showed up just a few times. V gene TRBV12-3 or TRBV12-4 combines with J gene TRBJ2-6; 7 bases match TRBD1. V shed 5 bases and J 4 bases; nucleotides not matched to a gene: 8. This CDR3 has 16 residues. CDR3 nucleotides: TGTGCCAGCAGTAACCAACAGGGGCTGGGGGCCAACGTCCTGACTTTC. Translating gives CASSNQQGLGANVLTF.

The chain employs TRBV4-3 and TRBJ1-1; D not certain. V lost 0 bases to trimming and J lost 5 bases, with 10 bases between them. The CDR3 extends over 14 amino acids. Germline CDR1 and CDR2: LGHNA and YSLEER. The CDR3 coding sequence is TGCGCCAGCAGCCAAGATGTGGGGATTACTGAAGCTTTCTTT. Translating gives CASSQDVGITEAFF.

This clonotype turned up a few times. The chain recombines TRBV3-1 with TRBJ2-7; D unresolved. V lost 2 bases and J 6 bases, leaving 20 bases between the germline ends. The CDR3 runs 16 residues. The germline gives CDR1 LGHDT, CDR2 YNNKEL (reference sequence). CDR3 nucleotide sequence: TGTGCCAGCAGCCAAATGGTCCGTGGCCCGGCCGCCGAGCAGTACTTC. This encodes CASSQMVRGPAAEQYF.

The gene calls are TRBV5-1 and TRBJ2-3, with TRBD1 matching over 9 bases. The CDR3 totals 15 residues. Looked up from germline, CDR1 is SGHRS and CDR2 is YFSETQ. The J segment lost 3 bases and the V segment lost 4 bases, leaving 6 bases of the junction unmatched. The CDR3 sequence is CASSRGQGRTDTQYF. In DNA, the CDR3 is TGCGCCAGCAGCAGGGGACAGGGACGGACAGATACGCAGTATTTT.

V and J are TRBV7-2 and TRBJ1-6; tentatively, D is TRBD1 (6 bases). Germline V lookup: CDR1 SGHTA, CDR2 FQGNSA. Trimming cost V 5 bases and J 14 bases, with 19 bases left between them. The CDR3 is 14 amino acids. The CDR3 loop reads CASSLGQPVLTLHF. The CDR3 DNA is TGTGCCAGCAGCCTTGGACAGCCCGTCTTAACCCTCCACTTT.

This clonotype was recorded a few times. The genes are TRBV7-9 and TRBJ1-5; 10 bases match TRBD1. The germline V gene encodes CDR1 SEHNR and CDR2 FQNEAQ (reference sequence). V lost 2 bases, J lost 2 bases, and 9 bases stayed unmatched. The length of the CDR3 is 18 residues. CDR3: CASSLFGTGVSGNQPQHF. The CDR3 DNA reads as TGTGCCAGCAGCTTATTCGGGACAGGGGTGTCGGGCAATCAGCCCCAGCATTTT.

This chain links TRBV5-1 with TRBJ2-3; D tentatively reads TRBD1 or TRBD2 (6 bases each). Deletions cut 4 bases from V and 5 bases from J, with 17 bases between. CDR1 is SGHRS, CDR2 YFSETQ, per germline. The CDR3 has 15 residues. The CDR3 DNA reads TGCGCCAGCAGCACACGTAGGGGGGAGAAAGATACGCAGTATTTT. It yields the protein CASSTRRGEKDTQYF.

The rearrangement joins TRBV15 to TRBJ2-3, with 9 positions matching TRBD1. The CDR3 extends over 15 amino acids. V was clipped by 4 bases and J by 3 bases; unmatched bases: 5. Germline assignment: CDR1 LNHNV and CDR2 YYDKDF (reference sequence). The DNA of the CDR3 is TGTGCCACCAGCACCCGGACAGGGGTGACAGATACGCAGTATTTT. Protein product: CATSTRTGVTDTQYF.

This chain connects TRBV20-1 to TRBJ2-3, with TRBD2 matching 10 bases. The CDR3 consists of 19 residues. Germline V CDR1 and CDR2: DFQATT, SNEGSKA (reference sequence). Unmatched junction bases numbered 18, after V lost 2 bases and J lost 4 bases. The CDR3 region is CSARSLINSGRRAADTQYF. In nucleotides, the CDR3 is TGCAGTGCTAGATCGCTTATTAATAGCGGGAGGAGGGCTGCAGATACGCAGTATTTT.

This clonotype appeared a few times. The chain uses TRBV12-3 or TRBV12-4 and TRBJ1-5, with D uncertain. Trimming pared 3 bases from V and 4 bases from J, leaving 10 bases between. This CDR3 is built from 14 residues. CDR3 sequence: CASSFGLENQPQHF. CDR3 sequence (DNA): TGTGCCAGCAGTTTTGGGTTGGAAAATCAGCCCCAGCATTTT.

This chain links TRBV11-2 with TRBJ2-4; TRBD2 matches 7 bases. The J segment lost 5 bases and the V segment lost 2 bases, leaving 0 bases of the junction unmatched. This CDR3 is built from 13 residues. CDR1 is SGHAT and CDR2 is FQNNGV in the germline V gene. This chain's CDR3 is CASSLSGENIQYF. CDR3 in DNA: TGTGCCAGCAGCTTAAGCGGGGAAAACATTCAGTACTTC.

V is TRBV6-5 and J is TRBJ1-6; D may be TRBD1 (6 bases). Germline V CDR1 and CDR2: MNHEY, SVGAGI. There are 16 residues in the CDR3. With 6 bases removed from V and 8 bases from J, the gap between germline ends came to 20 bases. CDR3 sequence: CASRPSGGGGHSPLHF. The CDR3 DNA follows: TGTGCCAGCAGACCCTCCGGGGGGGGGGGCCATTCACCCCTCCACTTT.

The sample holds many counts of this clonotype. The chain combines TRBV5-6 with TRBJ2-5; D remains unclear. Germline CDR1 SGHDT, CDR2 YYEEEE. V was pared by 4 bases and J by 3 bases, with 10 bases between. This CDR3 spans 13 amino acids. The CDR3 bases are TGTGCCAGCAGCCACCCGCCAAAAGAGACCCAGTACTTC. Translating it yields CASSHPPKETQYF.

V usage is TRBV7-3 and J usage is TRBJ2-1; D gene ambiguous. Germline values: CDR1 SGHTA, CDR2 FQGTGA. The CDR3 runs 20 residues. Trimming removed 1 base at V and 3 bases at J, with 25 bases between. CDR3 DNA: TGTGCCAGCAGCTTAAGGTCTGTGGACCGGGCAGCCGTCAGCTACAATGAGCAGTTCTTC. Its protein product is CASSLRSVDRAAVSYNEQFF.

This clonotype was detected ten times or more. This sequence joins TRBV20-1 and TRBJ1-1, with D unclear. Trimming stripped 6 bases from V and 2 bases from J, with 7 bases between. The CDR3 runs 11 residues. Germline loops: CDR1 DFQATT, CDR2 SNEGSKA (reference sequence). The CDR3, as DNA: TGCAGTGCCTATGGAAACACTGAAGCTTTCTTT. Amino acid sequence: CSAYGNTEAFF.